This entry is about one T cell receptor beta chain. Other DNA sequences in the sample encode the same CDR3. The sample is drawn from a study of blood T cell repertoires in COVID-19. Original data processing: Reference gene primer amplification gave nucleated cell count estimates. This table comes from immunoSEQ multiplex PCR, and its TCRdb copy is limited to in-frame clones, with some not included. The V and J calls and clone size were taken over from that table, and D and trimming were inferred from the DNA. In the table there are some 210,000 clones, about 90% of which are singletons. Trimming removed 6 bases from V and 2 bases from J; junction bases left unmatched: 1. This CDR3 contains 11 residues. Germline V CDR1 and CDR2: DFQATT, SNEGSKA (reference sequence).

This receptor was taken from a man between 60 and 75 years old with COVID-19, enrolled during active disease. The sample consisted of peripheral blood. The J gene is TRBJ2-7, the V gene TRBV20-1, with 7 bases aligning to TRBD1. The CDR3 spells CSAGTAYEQYF. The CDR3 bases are TGCAGTGCCGGGACAGCCTACGAGCAGTACTTC.